These 11 T cell receptor beta chains originate from one sample sequenced in a study of Tregs in tolerant kidney transplant recipients. Libraries were prepared by immunoSEQ multiplex PCR; TCRdb keeps only in-frame clonotypes and omits some of them. The repertoire holds 75,000 to 100,000 clones, with 93% as singletons. Mixed chimerism was transient after nonmyeloablative marrow transplants from related graft donors. The sample in question was CD4+ T cells from blood (PBMCs), obtained 12 months after the transplant. These receptors all come from a human patient who received a combined kidney and bone marrow transplant. Some T cells could come from the graft donor.

This chain joins TRBV5-5 and TRBJ1-2; 8 positions match TRBD1. V shed 0 bases and J 2 bases; nucleotides not matched to a gene: 3. Germline values: CDR1 SGHKS, CDR2 YYEKEE (reference sequence). This CDR3 contains 15 residues. In DNA form, the CDR3 reads TGTGCCAGCAGCTTGGGCGGACAGGGCAACTATGGCTACACCTTC. It translates to CASSLGGQGNYGYTF. Full variable domain (remainder filled in from reference TRBV5-5 and TRBJ1-2): DAGVTQSPTHLIKTRGQQVTLRCSPISGHKSVSWYQQVLGQGPQFIFQYYEKEERGRGNFPDRFSARQFPNYSSELNVNALLLGDSALYLCASSLGGQGNYGYTFGSGTRLTVV.

This clone was seen just once. The J gene is TRBJ2-7, the V gene TRBV6-5, with 7 bases matching TRBD2. The CDR3 consists of 11 residues. J was trimmed by 2 bases and V by 11 bases; bases with no gene match: 3. Germline V CDR1 and CDR2: MNHEY, SVGAGI. CDR3 residues: CAASGPYEQYF. CDR3 DNA sequence: TGTGCCGCTAGCGGACCCTACGAGCAGTACTTC.

The chain is built from TRBV27 and TRBJ2-6; 9 nucleotides match TRBD2. J lost 2 bases, V lost 8 bases, and 7 bases had no gene match. The CDR3 covers 16 residues. Germline CDR1 MNHEY, CDR2 SMNVEV (reference sequence). CDR3 sequence: CASGGGRGTGANVLTF. DNA of the CDR3: TGTGCCAGCGGGGGCGGGAGGGGTACTGGGGCCAACGTCCTGACTTTC.

The chain combines TRBV4-1 with TRBJ2-5; possible D gene TRBD2, 5 bases. Per the germline V gene, CDR1 is MGHRA and CDR2 is YSYEKL. Trimming took 2 bases from V and 4 from J, leaving 11 bases between them. The CDR3 runs 14 residues. Here the CDR3 DNA reads TGCGCCAGCAGCCAACTCGGACTTGGAGAGACCCAGTACTTC. This encodes CASSQLGLGETQYF.

V and J are TRBV6-5 and TRBJ2-7; 8 bases are a match to TRBD1. Germline CDR1 MNHEY, CDR2 SVGAGI. The CDR3 totals 14 residues. V trimming: 6 bases; J trimming: 3 bases; junction bases outside the gene matches: 7. The CDR3 sequence: CASRSDRDSYEQYF. Here the CDR3 DNA reads TGTGCCAGCAGGTCGGACAGGGACAGCTACGAGCAGTACTTC.

This clone has a handful of counts. This rearrangement joins TRBV19 to TRBJ1-5, with D maybe TRBD1 (5 bases). The CDR3 loop spans 15 amino acids. Between the trimmed V and J ends, which lost 3 bases and 3 bases, there was a span of 12 bases. Germline loops: CDR1 LNHDA, CDR2 SQIVND (reference sequence). The CDR3 reads CASSMGGRDNQPQHF. CDR3 nucleotide sequence: TGTGCCAGTAGTATGGGAGGCAGGGACAATCAGCCCCAGCATTTT.

There are a few counts of this clone. This rearrangement joins TRBV5-1 to TRBJ1-3; 7 positions agree with TRBD1. Germline loops: CDR1 SGHRS, CDR2 YFSETQ. The CDR3 runs 14 residues. V was clipped by 4 bases and J by 2 bases; unmatched bases: 3. CDR3 nucleotides: TGCGCCAGCAGCATCACAGGGGCTGGAAACACCATATATTTT. Protein sequence: CASSITGAGNTIYF.

The J gene is TRBJ2-7, the V gene TRBV6-4; 10 bases agree with TRBD2. Germline V gives CDR1 MRHNA, CDR2 SNTAGT. With V trimmed by 4 bases and J by 9 bases, 15 bases remained unmatched. The CDR3 runs 16 residues. The CDR3 DNA is TGTGCCAGCAGTGTACGCCGGGGACTAGCGACCTCCGCGCAGTACTTC. It encodes CASSVRRGLATSAQYF.

V usage is TRBV30 and J usage is TRBJ2-2, with 9 bases identical to TRBD1. V gave up 2 bases and J gave up 8 bases; unmatched junction bases: 3. This CDR3 region has 13 residues. Germline assignment: CDR1 GTSNPN and CDR2 SVGIG (reference sequence). The DNA of the CDR3 is TGTGCCTGGAGTCCCGGACAGGGGGGGGAGCTGTTTTTT. This encodes CAWSPGQGGELFF.

CDR3: CASSIRAGANVLTF. CDR3 DNA sequence: TGTGCCAGCAGCATCCGTGCTGGGGCCAACGTCCTGACTTTC. The rearrangement uses TRBV7-2 and TRBJ2-6; D unresolved. CDR3 length: 14 residues. V gave up 5 bases and J gave up 2 bases, with 7 bases separating them. Germline V gives CDR1 SGHTA, CDR2 FQGNSA. The whole variable domain, remainder taken from reference TRBV7-2 and TRBJ2-6, is GAGVSQSPSNKVTEKGKDVELRCDPISGHTALYWYRQSLGQGLEFLIYFQGNSAPDKSGLPSDRFSAERTGGSVSTLTIQRTQQEDSAVYLCASSIRAGANVLTFGAGSRLTVL.

The CDR3 sequence: CASIPLDRLNSPLHF. DNA of the CDR3: TGTGCCAGCATTCCCCTAGACAGGCTGAATTCACCCCTCCACTTT. This chain uses TRBV6-1 with TRBJ1-6, with TRBD1 as a possible D gene (6 bases). The CDR3 consists of 15 residues. Germline values: CDR1 MNHNS, CDR2 SASEGT. Trimming took 7 bases from V and 7 from J, leaving 17 bases between them.